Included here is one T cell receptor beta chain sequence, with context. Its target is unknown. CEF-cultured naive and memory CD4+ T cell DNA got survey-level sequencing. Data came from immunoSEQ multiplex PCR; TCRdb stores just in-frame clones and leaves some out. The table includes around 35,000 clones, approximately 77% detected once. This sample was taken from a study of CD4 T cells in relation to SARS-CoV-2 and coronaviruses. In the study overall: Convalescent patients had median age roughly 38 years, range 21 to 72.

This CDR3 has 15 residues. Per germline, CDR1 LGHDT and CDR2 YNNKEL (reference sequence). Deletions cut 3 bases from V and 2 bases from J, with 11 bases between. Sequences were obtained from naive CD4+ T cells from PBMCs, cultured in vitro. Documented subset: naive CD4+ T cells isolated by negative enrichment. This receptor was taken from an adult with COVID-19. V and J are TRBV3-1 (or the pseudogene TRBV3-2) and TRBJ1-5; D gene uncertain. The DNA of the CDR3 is TGTGCCAGCAGCCACTCTGAGATTGGCAATCAGCCCCAGCATTTT. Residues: CASSHSEIGNQPQHF.